The T cell receptor (beta chain) described here comes from a study of blood T cells in healthy people across ages. Study observations and caveats: There were more naive CD4+ cells and higher diversity in long-lived donors than in aged donors. Older individuals had lower TCR beta diversity per million T cells (the decline was roughly linear).

Sample-barcoded 5' priming and a J-beta primer mix drove a second PCR of roughly 7 to 11 cycles. Sequencing of every sample gave 2.5 million or more CDR3-containing paired-end reads. From the 5' RACE reads, TCRdb called clonotypes with MiXCR, one entry per CDR3 protein. Of about 930,000 distinct CDR3 sequences listed, almost 30% are singletons. For this clonotype: Its specificity is not known. Since a much larger clone is just one base distant, this may be a read error.

There are 13 residues in the CDR3. The sample also formed part of further work on T cells of mothers and their children. This second report adds: Related pairs of mothers and children showed slightly higher, non-significant overlap versus unrelated pairs.

This chain connects TRBV12-3 or TRBV12-4 to TRBJ2-1, with TRBD1 as a possible D gene (6 bases). Sequencing was carried out using blood. This sequence originates from a woman aged 40 to 55 in good health. Here the CDR3 DNA reads TGTGCCAGCAGTTACCCGGGACAAGGTGAGCGGTTCTTC. This encodes CASSYPGQGERFF.